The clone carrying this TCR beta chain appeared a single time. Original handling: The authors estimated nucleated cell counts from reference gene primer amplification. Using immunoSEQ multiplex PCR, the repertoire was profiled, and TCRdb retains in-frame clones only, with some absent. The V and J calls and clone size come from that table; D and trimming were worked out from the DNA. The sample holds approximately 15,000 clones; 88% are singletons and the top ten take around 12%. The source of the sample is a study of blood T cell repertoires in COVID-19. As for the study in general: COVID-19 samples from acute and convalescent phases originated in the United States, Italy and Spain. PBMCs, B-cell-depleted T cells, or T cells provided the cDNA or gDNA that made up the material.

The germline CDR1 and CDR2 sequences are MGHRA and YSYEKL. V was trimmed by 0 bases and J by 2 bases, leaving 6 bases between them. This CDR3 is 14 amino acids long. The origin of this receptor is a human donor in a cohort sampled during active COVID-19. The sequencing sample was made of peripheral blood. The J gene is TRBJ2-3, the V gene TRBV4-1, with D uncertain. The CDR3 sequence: CASSQDEYTDTQYF. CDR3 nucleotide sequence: TGCGCCAGCAGCCAAGATGAGTACACAGATACGCAGTATTTT.